This record concerns one T cell receptor (beta chain) sequence. TCRdb passed the RACE reads through MiXCR, listing each CDR3 protein once. In the table there are about 340,000 distinct CDR3 sequences, approximately 6.3% of which are singletons. This sample is drawn from a study of human T cells and chemical hapten exposure. CDR3 size: 13 residues. Germline loops: CDR1 DFQATT, CDR2 SNEGSKA (reference sequence). Trimming took 5 bases from V and 4 from J, leaving 13 bases between them. Noted time point: patch test 1, 2 weeks after DPC sensitization. Described treatment: therapeutic diphenylcyclopropenone sensitization with weekly scalp DPC.

The sequenced sample was whole blood, obtained in connection with sensitization to the hapten diphenylcyclopropenone (DPC). The sequence derives from a young woman with alopecia areata. Some clones in this sample may be carry-over from other donors' samples. The chain recombines TRBV20-1 with TRBJ2-3; D is ambiguous. CDR3 amino acids: CSARVYQSDTQYF. CDR3 sequence (DNA): TGCAGTGCTCGGGTGTATCAGTCAGATACGCAGTATTTT.